This TCR beta chain comes out of a study of PD-1 blockade in classical Hodgkin lymphoma. Described time point: newly diagnosed, previously untreated cHL patient sample. Investigators isolated CD4+ T cells from thawed PBMCs through magnetic negative selection. The comparison group had newly diagnosed, previously untreated classical Hodgkin lymphoma. Some clones are missing from TCRdb's copy, which holds only in-frame ones; the method was immunoSEQ multiplex PCR. Of some 35,000 clones listed, approximately 90% are singletons. Trimming removed 5 bases from V and 3 bases from J, with 8 bases in between. This CDR3 is 12 amino acids long. Germline V CDR1 and CDR2: SGHAT, FQNNGV.

The sequenced material came from CD4+ T cells from blood. This chain connects TRBV11-2 to TRBJ2-7, with D maybe TRBD1 (6 bases). This clonotype was sampled from a human donor with classical Hodgkin lymphoma. For the CDR3, the DNA is TGTGCCAGCAGCAAACAGGGCTACGAGCAGTACTTC. It translates to CASSKQGYEQYF.